This T cell receptor beta chain came from a study of blood T cells in healthy people across ages. Through a sample-barcoded 5' primer and a J-beta primer mix, a second PCR was run for roughly 6 to 11 cycles. TCRdb re-called the 5' RACE reads through MiXCR, storing one row per CDR3 protein. The table records 750,000 to 1,000,000 distinct CDR3 sequences, 25% to 30% of them present only once. In this sample, this clonotype turned up many times. Its antigen is undetermined. Regarding the study as a whole: Calculation of diversity from one million T cells yielded estimates considered to be underestimates.

Extractions gave at least 5.5 micrograms of total RNA per sample. This CDR3 spans 13 amino acids. Looked up from germline, CDR1 is SGHRS and CDR2 is YFSETQ. The V and J ends lost 7 bases and 6 bases respectively, with 14 bases between them. This sample was shared with a second study, whose subject was T cells of mothers and their children.

The TCR sequence derives from a woman aged 40 to 50 in good health. This sequence joins TRBV5-1 and TRBJ2-1; tentative D call: TRBD2 (6 bases). Sequencing input: blood. CDR3 amino acids: CASGRPLANEQFF. As DNA, the CDR3 is TGCGCCAGCGGGCGCCCACTAGCCAATGAGCAGTTCTTC.